One and the same sample provided the 7 T cell receptor beta chains below, sequenced in a study of OX40 agonist ivuxolimab in advanced cancers. Assay: immunoSEQ multiplex PCR; the TCRdb copy retains only in-frame clones and omits some. This sample has about 43,000 clones, with around 85% found just once. The source was CD4+ or CD8+ T cells sorted from blood, collected in a trial of the OX40 agonist ivuxolimab. Receptors were obtained from an adult with an advanced solid tumor such as melanoma, head and neck, liver or kidney cancer.

The DNA for the CDR3 is TGTGCCAGCAGCCTCGGGTCCCCCGGTAATGAGGAGCTGTTTTTT. Amino acids: CASSLGSPGNEELFF. This chain joins TRBV6-6 and TRBJ2-2; D uncertain. The CDR3 is 15 residues long. V lost 6 bases, J lost 10 bases, and 21 bases lay in between. CDR1 is MNHNY and CDR2 is SVGAGI in the germline V gene (reference sequence).

The gene calls are TRBV18 and TRBJ2-2; possibly TRBD2 for D (5 bases). This CDR3 comprises 14 residues. The germline V gene has CDR1 KGHSH and CDR2 LQKENI. V was cut by 1 base and J by 5 bases, with 8 bases left in between. The CDR3 sequence: CASSPLEGTGELFF. Written as DNA, the CDR3 is TGTGCCAGCTCACCACTCGAGGGAACCGGGGAGCTGTTTTTT.

CDR3 sequence: CASSATDEKLFF. CDR3 sequence (DNA): TGTGCCAGCAGTGCGACCGATGAAAAACTGTTTTTT. The rearrangement uses TRBV2 and TRBJ1-4, with D unresolved. The CDR3 runs to 12 residues. From germline, CDR1 is SNHLY and CDR2 FYNNEI. V lost 4 bases, J lost 6 bases, and 6 bases lay in between.

The gene calls are TRBV9 and TRBJ2-1; TRBD2 matches 7 bases. V dropped 1 base and J dropped 2; count of bases not matched to a gene: 6. The CDR3 sequence is 16 residues long. The germline CDR1 and CDR2 sequences are SGDLS and YYNGEE. CDR3 in amino acids: CASSVTASGAYNEQFF. CDR3 DNA sequence: TGTGCCAGCAGCGTAACGGCTAGCGGAGCCTACAATGAGCAGTTCTTC.

This chain joins TRBV9 and TRBJ2-7; D is perhaps TRBD1 (5 bases). The CDR3 consists of 16 residues. Trimming stripped 0 bases from V and 3 bases from J, with 16 bases between. CDR1 SGDLS and CDR2 YYNGEE come from the germline V gene. CDR3: CASSVASAGKFYEQYF. The CDR3 bases are TGTGCCAGCAGCGTAGCTTCGGCAGGGAAATTCTACGAGCAGTACTTC.

The chain links TRBV6-4 to TRBJ1-3, with D hard to call. The CDR3 consists of 15 residues. Germline V gene lookup returns CDR1 MRHNA and CDR2 SNTAGT. V lost 4 bases and J 0 bases, leaving 10 bases between the germline ends. The CDR3 loop reads CASSVPALSGNTIYF. In nucleotides, the CDR3 is TGTGCCAGCAGTGTACCTGCTCTCTCTGGAAACACCATATATTTT.

The chain joins TRBV6-1 to TRBJ1-2; 9 bases line up with TRBD1. Trimming at V came to 4 bases and at J to 7 bases, leaving 7 bases not matched to a gene. CDR3 length: 14 amino acids. Germline V gives CDR1 MNHNS, CDR2 SASEGT. DNA of the CDR3: TGTGCCAGCAGTGTGGGACAGGGAGGAGGTGGCTACACCTTC. It is translated as CASSVGQGGGGYTF.